Each of the 28 T cell receptor beta chains below was sequenced from the same sample in a study of shared clonotypes between healthy human individuals. The protocol was immunoSEQ multiplex PCR, while the TCRdb copy is restricted to in-frame clones and leaves out a portion. The table has about 460,000 clones, 60% to 80% seen once; the top ten hold 12%. The sequencing input was PBMCs. These receptors were obtained from a woman in her thirties or forties in good health. Some clones in this sample may be carry-over from other donors' samples.

This clone was recorded at least ten times. This chain connects TRBV20-1 to TRBJ2-7, with D possibly TRBD1 on 5 matching bases. The CDR3 loop spans 8 amino acids. CDR1 and CDR2 from the germline V gene are DFQATT and SNEGSKA (reference sequence). V was shortened by 5 bases and J by 11 bases, with 7 bases between the two germline ends. CDR3 DNA: TGCAGTGCTCCCAGGGAGTACTTC. This translates into CSAPREYF.

The chain joins TRBV7-9 to TRBJ1-3, with D possibly matching TRBD1 (5 bases). Trimming stripped 6 bases from V and 2 bases from J, with 11 bases between. The CDR3 contains 14 residues. Germline CDR1 is SEHNR and CDR2 is FQNEAQ (reference sequence). CDR3 sequence: CASRSTETGNTIYF. The CDR3 DNA reads TGTGCCAGCAGATCGACAGAGACTGGAAACACCATATATTTT.

Notes on this clone: A far larger clone is off by one base, so a read error is likely. The J gene is TRBJ1-1, the V gene TRBV11-2; 8 bases are a match to TRBD1. The ends lost 5 bases at V and 0 bases at J; junction bases unmatched: 5. The CDR3 runs 15 residues. The germline V gene encodes CDR1 SGHAT and CDR2 FQNNGV. The CDR3 DNA sequence: TGTGCCAGCAGCCCCAGGGGGCCAATGAACACTGAAGCTTTCTTT. Residues: CASSPRGPMNTEAFF.

This clone occurred a few times. The chain has TRBV7-9 and TRBJ2-1; D is perhaps TRBD2 (5 bases). In germline, CDR1 is SEHNR, CDR2 FQNEAQ (reference sequence). The V end lost 1 base, the J end lost 4 bases, and 17 bases lay between the germline ends. The CDR3 is 17 amino acids. This CDR3 reads CASSLEIIGVSYNEQFF. DNA of the CDR3: TGTGCCAGCAGCTTAGAGATCATCGGGGTATCATACAATGAGCAGTTCTTC.

This chain connects TRBV6-1 to TRBJ2-2; D ambiguous. The germline V gene has CDR1 MNHNS and CDR2 SASEGT. Trimming pared 4 bases from V and 4 bases from J, leaving 10 bases between. The CDR3 runs 14 residues. In DNA, the CDR3 is TGTGCCAGCAGTGGGCTGCCGTCCACCGGGGAGCTGTTTTTT. Its protein is CASSGLPSTGELFF.

For this clone: A far more abundant clone sits one base away, making this likely a read error. V and J are TRBV29-1 and TRBJ1-2; a weak D match, TRBD1 (6 bases). Germline CDR1 and CDR2: SQVTM and ANQGSEA. This CDR3 is built from 14 residues. Trimming took 7 bases from V and 6 from J, leaving 21 bases between them. The CDR3 region is CSATSLRDNDGYTF. CDR3 DNA: TGCAGCGCTACCTCCCTCCGGGACAACGATGGCTACACCTTC.

Concerning this clone itself: A far larger clone is one nucleotide away, so this likely arose from a read error. The chain combines TRBV29-1 with TRBJ2-1; D ambiguous. Trimming shortened V by 5 bases and J by 3 bases, and 5 bases separated the two germline ends. The length of the CDR3 is 11 residues. Germline V gives CDR1 SQVTM, CDR2 ANQGSEA. CDR3 region: CSVKNYNEQFF. The DNA for the CDR3 is TGCAGCGTTAAAAACTACAATGAGCAGTTCTTC.

The rearrangement links TRBV18 to TRBJ2-2; D is undetermined. V shed 5 bases and J shed 5 bases, with 9 bases lying between them. This CDR3 is 13 amino acids long. Looked up from germline, CDR1 is KGHSH and CDR2 is LQKENI. For the CDR3, the DNA is TGTGCCAGCTCATCTCCTGTGACCGGGGAGCTGTTTTTT. This translates into CASSSPVTGELFF.

The chain couples TRBV5-1 to TRBJ2-6, with unresolved D. There are 18 residues in the CDR3. Trimming left V 0 bases short and J 0 bases short, with 13 bases between. CDR1 is SGHRS and CDR2 is YFSETQ in the germline V gene. The CDR3 coding sequence is TGCGCCAGCAGCTTGGCCCACGAGCGAACCTCTGGGGCCAACGTCCTGACTTTC. Translated, it gives CASSLAHERTSGANVLTF.

This clone was seen a few times. The rearrangement uses TRBV29-1 and TRBJ2-1, with TRBD2 matching 11 bases. Germline lookup yields CDR1 SQVTM and CDR2 ANQGSEA. Losses at the gene ends were 4 bases for V and 7 bases for J; bases not matched to a gene: 6. CDR3 length: 14 residues. The CDR3: CSVAPLAGANEQFF. CDR3 in DNA: TGCAGCGTTGCCCCACTAGCGGGAGCTAATGAGCAGTTCTTC.

In regard to this clone: Only one base separates this from a far larger clonotype, so it likely reflects a read error. The CDR3 carries no conserved terminal phenylalanine or tryptophan, so it likely arises from a read error. Additional DNA sequences in this sample encode the identical CDR3. The V call is TRBV30, the J call TRBJ1-2; 8 bases fit TRBD1. Germline CDR1 is GTSNPN and CDR2 is SVGIG (reference sequence). The CDR3 consists of 13 residues. J lost 8 bases, V lost 3 bases, and 8 bases had no gene match. CDR3 residues: CAWSADRVKGYTL. The CDR3 coding sequence is TGTGCCTGGAGCGCGGACAGGGTAAAAGGCTACACCCTC.

The chain employs TRBV10-3 and TRBJ2-4, with 7 bases matching TRBD2. Germline V lookup: CDR1 ENHRY, CDR2 SYGVKD. The CDR3 is 13 amino acids. With 8 bases clipped from V and 7 bases from J, the junction kept 8 bases outside the gene matches. The CDR3 here is CAIGGLEGNIQYF. In DNA form, the CDR3 reads TGTGCCATCGGAGGACTAGAAGGGAACATTCAGTACTTC.

CDR3 protein: CATAGTGGTDTQYF. CDR3 DNA sequence: TGTGCCACCGCAGGGACTGGCGGCACAGATACGCAGTATTTT. The chain joins TRBV19 to TRBJ2-3, with TRBD2 as a possible D gene (6 bases). Germline CDR1 and CDR2: LNHDA and SQIVND (reference sequence). The CDR3 covers 14 residues. Trimming shortened V by 10 bases and J by 1 base, and 15 bases separated the two germline ends.

The V gene is TRBV18, the J gene TRBJ1-2, with D tentatively TRBD1 (6 bases). Per germline, CDR1 KGHSH and CDR2 LQKENI. This CDR3 is 17 amino acids long. V lost 3 bases and J 2 bases, leaving 19 bases between the germline ends. DNA of the CDR3: TGTGCCAGCTCACCCCAAATAACAGGGTCCCTAAACTATGGCTACACCTTC. Translation gives CASSPQITGSLNYGYTF.

For this clone: A much larger clone is a single base away; this may be a read error. Additional DNA sequences in this sample encode the identical CDR3. The chain joins TRBV5-4 to TRBJ1-1; 9 bases match TRBD1. Germline CDR1 is SGHNT and CDR2 is YYREEE (reference sequence). This CDR3 has 15 residues. The CDR3 here is CASSLTGGLGTEAFF. CDR3 nucleotide sequence: TGTGCCAGCAGCTTGACAGGGGGCTTGGGCACTGAAGCGTTCTTT.

The rearrangement uses TRBV7-8 and TRBJ2-7; TRBD1 aligns across 12 bases. Germline CDR1 is SGHVS and CDR2 is FQNEAQ. Germline trimming cut 3 bases from V and 0 bases from J; bases unmatched to any gene: 3. The CDR3 runs to 16 residues. The CDR3 nucleotides read TGTGCCAGCAGCTTCGGGACAGGGGGCCCCTCCTACGAGCAGTACTTC. As protein: CASSFGTGGPSYEQYF.

CDR3 coding DNA: TGTGCCAGCAGCGTAGGGGCAGCCGTCAACTATGGCTACACCTTC. It translates to CASSVGAAVNYGYTF. The chain joins TRBV9 to TRBJ1-2; D is unresolved. In germline, CDR1 is SGDLS, CDR2 YYNGEE. This CDR3 contains 15 residues. The V end lost 0 bases, the J end lost 2 bases, and 11 bases lay between the germline ends.

About this clone: A far larger clone lies a single base away; this is likely a read error. The limits of the CDR3 on the DNA are not certain, so only TCRdb's listed CDR3 is given. The chain combines TRBV29-1 with TRBJ1-1; the table's D call TRBD1 went unverified against the DNA. The CDR3 is 14 amino acids in total, end residues counted. CDR1 SQVTM and CDR2 ANQGSEA come from the germline V gene. CDR3 region: CSVARGSGGTEALF.

Remarks on this clone: This may be a read error, as it is one base from a much larger clone. A read error is likely, as this CDR3 ends without the conserved phenylalanine or tryptophan. This sequence joins TRBV19 and TRBJ1-1; D is uncertain. CDR1 and CDR2 from the germline V gene are LNHDA and SQIVND (reference sequence). Trimming removed 4 bases from V and 0 bases from J, with 3 bases in between. The CDR3 contains 12 residues. The DNA for the CDR3 is TGTGCCAGTAGTAGCGTGAACACTGAAGCTTTCCTT. The encoded protein is CASSSVNTEAFL.

V gene TRBV2 combines with J gene TRBJ2-2; 8 positions agree with TRBD2. This CDR3 comprises 15 residues. Trimming took 4 bases from V and 5 from J; bases not matched to a gene: 6. The germline CDR1 and CDR2 sequences are SNHLY and FYNNEI. This CDR3 is CASSVTGGRTGELFF. CDR3 sequence (DNA): TGTGCCAGCAGTGTAACGGGAGGGAGAACCGGGGAGCTGTTTTTT.

In this sample, this clone turned up many times. The V and J genes are TRBV30 and TRBJ1-5, with a weak D call TRBD1 (5 bases). Trimming shortened V by 3 bases and J by 6 bases, and 21 bases separated the two germline ends. This CDR3 contains 16 residues. CDR1 is GTSNPN and CDR2 is SVGIG in the germline V gene (reference sequence). CDR3 sequence: CAWSRYIGERGQPQHF. CDR3 DNA: TGTGCCTGGAGCCGTTATATTGGGGAAAGGGGTCAGCCCCAGCATTTT. Full variable domain (missing parts from reference TRBV30 and TRBJ1-5): SQTIHQWPATLVQPVGSPLSLECTVEGTSNPNLYWYRQAAGRGLQLLFYSVGIGQISSEVPQNLSASRPQDRQFILSSKKLLLSDSGFYLCAWSRYIGERGQPQHFGDGTRLSIL.

The chain couples TRBV28 to TRBJ2-1, with 12 positions matching TRBD2. This CDR3 spans 17 amino acids. Trimming at V came to 2 bases and at J to 7 bases, leaving 9 bases not matched to a gene. Germline assignment: CDR1 MDHEN and CDR2 SYDVKM. CDR3 sequence reads: CASSLVGSTSGSNEQFF. CDR3 sequence (DNA): TGTGCCAGCAGTTTAGTCGGGTCGACTAGCGGGAGTAATGAGCAGTTCTTC. Combining the CDR3 with reference TRBV28 and TRBJ2-1 gives the whole variable domain DVKVTQSSRYLVKRTGEKVFLECVQDMDHENMFWYRQDPGLGLRLIYFSYDVKMKEKGDIPEGYSVSREKKERFSLILESASTNQTSMYLCASSLVGSTSGSNEQFFGPGTRLTVL.

This chain uses TRBV6-1 with TRBJ2-3; D remains unclear. Trimming stripped 10 bases from V and 4 bases from J, with 6 bases between. The CDR3 length is 10 residues. Germline CDR1 MNHNS, CDR2 SASEGT. This CDR3 is CATLPDTQYF. The DNA of the CDR3 is TGTGCCACCCTTCCAGATACGCAGTATTTT.

The genes are TRBV4-1 and TRBJ2-3; D uncertain. The CDR3 loop spans 17 amino acids. Germline CDR1 MGHRA, CDR2 YSYEKL. Deletions cut 4 bases from V and 0 bases from J, with 17 bases between. The CDR3 spells CASSLLRVRASTDTQYF. The CDR3 region has the DNA TGCGCCAGCAGCCTTCTAAGAGTAAGGGCTAGCACAGATACGCAGTATTTT.

This rearrangement joins TRBV5-6 to TRBJ2-3; the D gene could be TRBD1 or TRBD2 (6 bases each). The germline gives CDR1 SGHDT, CDR2 YYEEEE. The germline V and J ends were trimmed by 0 bases and 4 bases, with 12 bases remaining between them. The CDR3 runs 15 residues. CDR3 region: CASSLVGGRSDTQYF. In nucleotides, the CDR3 is TGTGCCAGCAGCTTGGTGGGGGGCAGATCAGATACGCAGTATTTT.

This sequence joins TRBV28 and TRBJ1-2; TRBD1 matches at 8 bases. The CDR3 runs to 12 residues. Germline V gene sequence: CDR1 MDHEN, CDR2 SYDVKM. The ends lost 9 bases at V and 5 bases at J; junction bases unmatched: 5. The CDR3, as DNA: TGTGCCAGTCAGGGGGCTGGATATGGCTACACCTTC. Encoded protein: CASQGAGYGYTF.

This sequence joins TRBV5-1 and TRBJ2-2; D gene uncertain. The CDR3 totals 16 residues. Germline V lookup: CDR1 SGHRS, CDR2 YFSETQ. Between the trimmed V and J ends, which lost 4 bases and 1 base, there was a span of 14 bases. This chain's CDR3 is CASSPTTPGNTGELFF. In DNA, the CDR3 is TGCGCCAGCAGCCCCACCACCCCGGGGAACACCGGGGAGCTGTTTTTT.

This clone has more than one count but fewer than ten. This chain joins TRBV28 and TRBJ2-2; D remains unclear. The CDR3 spans 15 residues. Trimming removed 4 bases at V and 2 bases at J, with 11 bases between. Germline CDR1 MDHEN, CDR2 SYDVKM. CDR3 coding DNA: TGTGCCAGCAGTTACCGACATAAAAACACCGGGGAGCTGTTTTTT. It encodes CASSYRHKNTGELFF.